The clone carrying this T cell receptor (beta chain) was recorded only once. Its antigen is unknown. This entry belongs to a study of CD4+ T cells in melanoma. Regarding the study as a whole: CD8+ T cell, macrophage and B cell function reportedly correlated with neoantigen-specific CD4+ T cells.

TCRdb's table, derived via immunoSEQ multiplex PCR, lists solely in-frame clones and lacks some. Of approximately 110,000 clones detected, 92% appear once; the ten largest clones hold 3% to 4%. Trimming took off 1 base at V and 1 base at J, with 10 bases between the two ends. This CDR3 has 16 amino acids. Germline CDR1 SGHTA, CDR2 FQGNSA. Sequenced input: peripheral blood. This receptor was taken from a human donor with melanoma. The V call is TRBV7-2, the J call TRBJ2-2; possibly TRBD1 for D (5 bases). CDR3 protein: CASSLVGRVNTGELFF. DNA of the CDR3: TGTGCCAGCAGCTTAGTAGGCAGGGTGAACACCGGGGAGCTGTTTTTT.